The 13 T cell receptor beta chains below all came from one sample that was sequenced in a study of cytomegalovirus exposure and HLA in healthy donors. PCR was performed using 60 Vbeta and 13 Jbeta primers. This table comes from immunoSEQ multiplex PCR, and its TCRdb copy is limited to in-frame clones, with some not included. The table includes about 150,000 clones, roughly 89% detected once. Sequencing was carried out using PBMCs. These receptors were obtained from a woman aged 25 to 39 in good health and CMV-seronegative.

This chain joins TRBV30 and TRBJ1-1; 7 bases are a match to TRBD1. Germline V gives CDR1 GTSNPN, CDR2 SVGIG (reference sequence). The CDR3 has 13 residues. The V segment lost 1 base and the J segment 3 bases; nucleotides outside the gene matches: 2. CDR3: CAWSAQGDTEAFF. The CDR3 DNA reads as TGTGCCTGGAGTGCCCAGGGGGACACTGAAGCTTTCTTT. Filled out from reference TRBV30 and TRBJ1-1, the complete variable domain reads SQTIHQWPATLVQPVGSPLSLECTVEGTSNPNLYWYRQAAGRGLQLLFYSVGIGQISSEVPQNLSASRPQDRQFILSSKKLLLSDSGFYLCAWSAQGDTEAFFGQGTRLTVV.

Only a few counts were recorded for this clone. The J gene is TRBJ2-5, the V gene TRBV7-9; D perhaps matches TRBD1 (6 bases). Germline assignment: CDR1 SEHNR and CDR2 FQNEAQ (reference sequence). With 5 bases removed from V and 7 bases from J, the gap between germline ends came to 23 bases. The CDR3 runs 16 residues. CDR3 nucleotide sequence: TGTGCCAGCAGCCTAACAGGGACACGGGGTGTCGGGACCCAGTACTTC. Protein product: CASSLTGTRGVGTQYF.

Only one count was recorded for this clone. An end of the junction differs from the germline gene, which may be a read error. This chain uses TRBV7-9 with TRBJ2-7, with a weak D call TRBD1 (6 bases). The germline CDR1 and CDR2 sequences are SEHNR and FQNEAQ (reference sequence). CDR3 length: 15 residues. CDR3 nucleotide sequence: TGTTCCAGCAGCTCCGGGACATTGGGGTCCTACGAGCAGTACTTC. This translates into CSSSSGTLGSYEQYF.

This chain joins TRBV7-9 and TRBJ1-2; perhaps TRBD1 as D (5 bases). With 1 base removed from V and 5 bases from J, the gap between germline ends came to 11 bases. Per germline, CDR1 SEHNR and CDR2 FQNEAQ (reference sequence). CDR3 size: 14 residues. The CDR3 loop is CASSLGGAGYGYTF. CDR3 nucleotide sequence: TGTGCCAGCAGCTTAGGGGGCGCTGGGTATGGCTACACCTTC.

The chain has TRBV18 and TRBJ2-1; 7 bases match TRBD2. The length of the CDR3 is 16 residues. The germline gives CDR1 KGHSH, CDR2 LQKENI. The trim removed 0 bases at V and 6 bases at J, leaving 8 bases unmatched. CDR3 DNA: TGTGCCAGCTCACCACCGGTGGGAGGGGTGGTCAATGAGCAGTTCTTC. It translates to CASSPPVGGVVNEQFF.

This chain joins TRBV4-1 and TRBJ2-5; D is unclear. Germline V CDR1 and CDR2: MGHRA, YSYEKL. Trimming cost V 2 bases and J 4 bases, with 8 bases left between them. The CDR3 is 13 amino acids. The CDR3 bases are TGCGCCAGCAGCCAAAGTGAGTCAGAGACCCAGTACTTC. Translation: CASSQSESETQYF.

The chain carries TRBV9 and TRBJ2-3; 8 nucleotides match TRBD2. Germline V gives CDR1 SGDLS, CDR2 YYNGEE. The CDR3 totals 15 residues. Trimming removed 3 bases from V and 6 bases from J; junction bases left unmatched: 9. This CDR3 is CASSATRLAPDTQYF. CDR3 nucleotides: TGTGCCAGCAGCGCGACGCGACTAGCGCCCGATACGCAGTATTTT.

The chain recombines TRBV5-1 with TRBJ2-5; D unclear. The CDR3 contains 15 residues. CDR1 is SGHRS, CDR2 YFSETQ, per germline. Trimming took 1 base from V and 0 from J, leaving 10 bases between them. CDR3 loop: CASSLPKTHQETQYF. CDR3 nucleotides: TGCGCCAGCAGCTTGCCGAAGACACACCAAGAGACCCAGTACTTC.

Of note for this clone: The junction departs from germline at one end; a sequencing error may be responsible. The chain links TRBV7-9 to TRBJ1-3; tentatively, D is TRBD1 (6 bases). Germline lookup yields CDR1 SEHNR and CDR2 FQNEAQ (reference sequence). The CDR3 covers 18 residues. CDR3 in DNA: TGTTCCAGCAGCTTAGAGGTTTTGGGGGCTCGCTCTGGAAACACCATATATTTT. This gives the protein CSSSLEVLGARSGNTIYF.

This clone was observed a handful of times. This chain joins TRBV7-2 and TRBJ1-1; no clear D. V was cut by 1 base and J by 4 bases, with 7 bases left in between. Per the germline V gene, CDR1 is SGHTA and CDR2 is FQGNSA. This CDR3 comprises 13 residues. CDR3 residues: CASSLGPSTEAFF. Here the CDR3 DNA reads TGTGCCAGCAGCTTAGGGCCTAGCACTGAAGCTTTCTTT. Complete variable domain (other parts from reference TRBV7-2 and TRBJ1-1): GAGVSQSPSNKVTEKGKDVELRCDPISGHTALYWYRQSLGQGLEFLIYFQGNSAPDKSGLPSDRFSAERTGGSVSTLTIQRTQQEDSAVYLCASSLGPSTEAFFGQGTRLTVV.

The rearrangement uses TRBV13 and TRBJ2-3; 10 nucleotides match TRBD2. V trimming: 0 bases; J trimming: 4 bases; junction bases outside the gene matches: 13. Germline-derived CDR1 and CDR2 are PRHDT and FYEKMQ (reference sequence). CDR3 length equals 19 residues. For the CDR3, the DNA is TGTGCCAGCAGCTTAGGCCTAATAGTGCTAGCGGGAGATCCAGATACGCAGTATTTT. Its translation is CASSLGLIVLAGDPDTQYF.

V gene TRBV11-3 combines with J gene TRBJ2-3; D unresolved. V lost 5 bases, J lost 2 bases, and 11 bases lay in between. The germline V gene encodes CDR1 SGHNT and CDR2 YENEEA. The CDR3 covers 14 residues. CDR3 protein: CASSPGLTTDTQYF. The DNA for the CDR3 is TGTGCCAGCAGCCCCGGGTTGACCACAGATACGCAGTATTTT.

The chain combines TRBV27 with TRBJ2-3, with D possibly TRBD2 on 6 matching bases. The CDR3 is 14 amino acids. Trimming took off 3 bases at V and 7 bases at J, with 14 bases between the two ends. Germline lookup yields CDR1 MNHEY and CDR2 SMNVEV (reference sequence). CDR3 bases: TGTGCCAGCAGTTTTATCGGGACTCCTCATACGCAGTATTTT. Translating gives CASSFIGTPHTQYF.